This TCR beta chain was sequenced in a study of CD8+CD57+ T cells in acquired aplastic anemia. The study, taken as a whole, reports: Common to patients and controls were 25 to 30 CD8+ CDR3 sequences.

This CDR3 has 14 amino acids. Germline CDR1 and CDR2: SGHRS and YFSETQ. CD8+CD57+ cell expansion, shown by flow cytometry, had occurred in the patients selected for sequencing. This clonotype was counted many times. The target antigen is unknown. An end of the junction differs from the germline gene, which may be a read error. The template for TCR beta VDJ and CDR3 sequence profiling was genomic DNA. TCRdb re-analysed the reads in MiXCR, keeping a single row per CDR3 protein. This table holds approximately 300,000 distinct CDR3 sequences, roughly 59% found once. This chain uses TRBV5-1 with TRBJ1-1; 8 bases map to TRBD1. The receptor's source is a human donor with aplastic anemia. Material: sorted CD4+, CD8+, or CD8+CD57+ T cells (not recorded which) from PBMCs. Here the CDR3 reads CASSPGQANTEAFF. The CDR3 nucleotides read TGTGCCAGCAGCCCGGGACAGGCGAACACTGAAGCTTTCTTT.